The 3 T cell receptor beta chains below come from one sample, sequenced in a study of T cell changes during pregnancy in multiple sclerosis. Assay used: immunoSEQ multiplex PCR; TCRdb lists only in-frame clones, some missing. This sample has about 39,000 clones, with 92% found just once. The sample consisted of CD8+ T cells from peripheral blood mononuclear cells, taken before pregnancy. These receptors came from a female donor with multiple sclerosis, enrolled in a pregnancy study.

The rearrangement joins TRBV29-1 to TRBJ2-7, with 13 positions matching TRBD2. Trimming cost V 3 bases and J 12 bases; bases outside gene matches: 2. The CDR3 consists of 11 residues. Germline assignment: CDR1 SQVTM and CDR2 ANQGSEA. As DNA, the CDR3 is TGCAGCGTTGAGGGACTAGCGGGATTGTACTTC. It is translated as CSVEGLAGLYF.

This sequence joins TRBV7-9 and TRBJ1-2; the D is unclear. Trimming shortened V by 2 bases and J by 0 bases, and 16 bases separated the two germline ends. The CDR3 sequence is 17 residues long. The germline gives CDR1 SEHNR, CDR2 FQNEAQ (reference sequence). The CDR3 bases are TGTGCCAGCAGCTTATCATTTGCCGGGTACACTAACTATGGCTACACCTTC. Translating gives CASSLSFAGYTNYGYTF.

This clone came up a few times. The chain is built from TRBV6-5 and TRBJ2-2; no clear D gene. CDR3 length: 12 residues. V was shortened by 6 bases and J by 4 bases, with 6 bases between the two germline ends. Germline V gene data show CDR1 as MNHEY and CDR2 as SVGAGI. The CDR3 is CASSSVTGELFF. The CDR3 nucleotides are TGTGCCAGCAGCTCAGTCACCGGGGAGCTGTTTTTT.